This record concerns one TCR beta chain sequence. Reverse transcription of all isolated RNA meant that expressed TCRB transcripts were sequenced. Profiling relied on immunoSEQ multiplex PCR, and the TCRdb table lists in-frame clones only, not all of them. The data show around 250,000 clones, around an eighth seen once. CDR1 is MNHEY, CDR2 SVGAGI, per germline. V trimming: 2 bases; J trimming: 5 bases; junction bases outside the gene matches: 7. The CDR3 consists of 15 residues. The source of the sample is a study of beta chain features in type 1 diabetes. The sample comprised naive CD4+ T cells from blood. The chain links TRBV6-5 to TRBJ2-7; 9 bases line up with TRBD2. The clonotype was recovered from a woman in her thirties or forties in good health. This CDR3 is CASSYGLAGMNEQYF. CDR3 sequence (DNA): TGTGCCAGCAGTTACGGTCTAGCGGGGATGAACGAGCAGTACTTC.